This T cell receptor (beta chain) is from a study of T cell responses to AZD1222 COVID-19 vaccine. The method was immunoSEQ multiplex PCR; TCRdb's version includes in-frame clones alone and lacks a portion of them. The sample has some 130,000 clones, about 88% seen once. CDR1 is LNHDA, CDR2 SQIVND, per germline (reference sequence). The CDR3 sequence is 15 residues long. Germline trimming cut 10 bases from V and 0 bases from J; bases unmatched to any gene: 7. Findings and caveats of the study: Reports say nearly half of spike-specific TCRs go after unmutated variant regions.

In the case of this clone: Its antigen remains unknown.

The chain links TRBV19 to TRBJ1-5, with 9 bases matching TRBD1. The sample consisted of peripheral blood, taken on day 0 of AZD1222 vaccination. This TCR was recovered from an adult in good health. The CDR3 region is CATRTGAYSNQPQHF. The CDR3 region has the DNA TGTGCCACCCGGACAGGGGCGTATAGCAATCAGCCCCAGCATTTT. Drawing the rest from reference TRBV19 and TRBJ1-5, the complete variable domain is DGGITQSPKYLFRKEGQNVTLSCEQNLNHDAMYWYRQDPGQGLRLIYYSQIVNDFQKGDIAEGYSVSREKKESFPLTVTSAQKNPTAFYLCATRTGAYSNQPQHFGDGTRLSIL.